The subject of this entry is one T cell receptor (beta chain). Its specificity is not known. The germline V gene has CDR1 MNHEY and CDR2 SMNVEV (reference sequence). This CDR3 spans 13 amino acids. Deletions cut 5 bases from V and 9 bases from J, with 14 bases between. This sample stems from a study of cytomegalovirus exposure and HLA in healthy donors. Study-level findings and limits: A later analysis linked a missense variant in DCLRE1C to the trimming of TCR beta V and J genes. As a later analysis revealed, the rate of TCR association differed by HLA locus, with DRB1 most and HLA-C fewest.

PCR involved 60 Vbeta and 13 Jbeta primers. Measured with immunoSEQ multiplex PCR; TCRdb has only the in-frame clones, and not every one. The repertoire consists of some 130,000 clones, with more than 70% occurring once and the leading ten covering 2%. Though nominally healthy at sampling, donors likely had unrecorded immune exposures. This chain links TRBV27 with TRBJ1-3; the D gene is possibly TRBD1 (5 bases). This receptor was taken from a man aged 30 to 45 in good health and CMV-seronegative. Material: PBMCs. CDR3: CASSPHTGGTIYF. The CDR3 DNA reads as TGTGCCAGCAGTCCCCATACGGGGGGCACCATATATTTT.